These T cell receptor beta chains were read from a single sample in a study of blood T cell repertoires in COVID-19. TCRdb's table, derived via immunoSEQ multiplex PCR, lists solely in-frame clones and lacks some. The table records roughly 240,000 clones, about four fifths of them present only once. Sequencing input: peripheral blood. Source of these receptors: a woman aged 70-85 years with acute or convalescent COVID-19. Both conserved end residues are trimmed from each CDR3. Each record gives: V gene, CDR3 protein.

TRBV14,ASSQTLQGAAF
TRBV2,ASNIFGGNYGYT
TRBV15,ATSRAGGGYNEQF
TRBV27,ASSLSAGWNQPQH
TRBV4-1,ASSLIPGQGLVKQY
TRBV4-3,ASSQDFGGFQPQH
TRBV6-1,ASSDGSLYNEQF
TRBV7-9,ASSPRGQGEREKLF
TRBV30,AWSDLRDREAF
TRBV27,ASSRTVSYGYT
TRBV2,ASGSTPGTGNQPQH
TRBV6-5,ASSYSPSGGEDTQY
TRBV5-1,ASSSRTGPSGNTIY
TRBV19,ASSSRTTTNEKLF
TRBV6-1,ASSGSNQPQH
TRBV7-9,ASSLDTFSEQY
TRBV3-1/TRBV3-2,ASSQGHKTGNTIY
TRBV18,ASSGTGGATEAF
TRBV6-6,ASSLGPSSGNTIY
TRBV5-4,ASSSPGQVTYEQY
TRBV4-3,ASSQTTGGNSPLH
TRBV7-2,ASSLGRVETQY
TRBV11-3,ASSPSGLVETQY
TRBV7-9,ASSSAGGTEAF
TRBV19,ASSMRWELNTEAF
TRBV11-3,ASSSGGYEQY
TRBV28,ASSPSQGAGNTIY
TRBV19,ASSMGLAETQY
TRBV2,ASRGDSSTDTQY
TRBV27,ASSLQGSNQPQH
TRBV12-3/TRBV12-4,ASIHTSGGF
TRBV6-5,ASSIGPQGGTEAF
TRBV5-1,ASSLGSNTGELF
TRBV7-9,ASSSGNSPLH
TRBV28,ASSLTGGRNTIY
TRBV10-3,AINTQGLQSTDTQY
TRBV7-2,ASSLSQATNNEQF
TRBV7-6,ASSLAETNSPLH
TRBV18,ASSPPHRPFYGYT
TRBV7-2,ASSLYWTGMNTEAF
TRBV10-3,AISETKGVTNEKLF
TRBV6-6,ASSHRDRGNSPLH
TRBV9,ASSVGDTSNQPQH
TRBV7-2,ASSLAGGRETQY
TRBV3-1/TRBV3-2,ASSQDTARNTEAF
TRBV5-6,ASSLVGERYEKLF
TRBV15,ATSRDGAPILFSGNTIY
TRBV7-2,ASSRGGPVQETQY
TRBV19,ASSEQGANEQY
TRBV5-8,ASSFRGTNEKLF